This TCR beta chain was recovered during a study of T cells after posttransplantation cyclophosphamide. Study-level points and caveats: Donor CD8+ memory clones often dominated recipient blood repertoires at later times.

From germline, CDR1 is SGHNT and CDR2 YYREEE (reference sequence). V was trimmed by 4 bases and J by 3 bases, leaving 14 bases between them. CDR3 length: 14 residues. The data were produced by immunoSEQ multiplex PCR, yet TCRdb's version contains in-frame clones alone and is incomplete. The table lists over 15,000 clones, 70% to 90% of them singletons. As to this clone: What it binds is not known.

Material: memory CD4+ T cells sorted from blood. The origin of this receptor is a man aged 25-40 years in good health and a related stem cell transplant donor. This chain connects TRBV5-4 to TRBJ2-7; the D gene is possibly TRBD1 (5 bases). The CDR3 sequence is CASSRQGLIYEQYF. The CDR3 DNA reads TGTGCCAGCAGCAGGCAGGGCCTTATCTACGAGCAGTACTTC.